This T cell receptor (beta chain) is from a study of cytomegalovirus exposure and HLA in healthy donors. Notes on the study in general: Rarity marked most TCR sequences, yet some public TCRs occurred in many donors. TCR beta chain V- and J-gene trimming was linked, in a later analysis, to a missense variant in DCLRE1C.

The PCR ran on 60 Vbeta and 13 Jbeta primers. Profiling relied on immunoSEQ multiplex PCR, and the TCRdb table lists in-frame clones only, not all of them. Found here are some 150,000 clones, approximately 79% of them singletons; the top ten hold approximately 4%. Details on this clone: Its matching antigen is unknown.

Germline V gives CDR1 DFQATT, CDR2 SNEGSKA (reference sequence). V was cut by 6 bases and J by 14 bases, with 17 bases left in between. The CDR3 has 11 amino acids. The J gene is TRBJ2-1, the V gene TRBV20-1, with D tentatively TRBD2 (6 bases). The receptor comes from a man aged 45-60 years in good health and CMV-seropositive. The material sequenced was PBMCs. CDR3 in DNA: TGCAGTGCCAGAAATTACGGGAGCAAGTTCTTC. The encoded protein is CSARNYGSKFF.